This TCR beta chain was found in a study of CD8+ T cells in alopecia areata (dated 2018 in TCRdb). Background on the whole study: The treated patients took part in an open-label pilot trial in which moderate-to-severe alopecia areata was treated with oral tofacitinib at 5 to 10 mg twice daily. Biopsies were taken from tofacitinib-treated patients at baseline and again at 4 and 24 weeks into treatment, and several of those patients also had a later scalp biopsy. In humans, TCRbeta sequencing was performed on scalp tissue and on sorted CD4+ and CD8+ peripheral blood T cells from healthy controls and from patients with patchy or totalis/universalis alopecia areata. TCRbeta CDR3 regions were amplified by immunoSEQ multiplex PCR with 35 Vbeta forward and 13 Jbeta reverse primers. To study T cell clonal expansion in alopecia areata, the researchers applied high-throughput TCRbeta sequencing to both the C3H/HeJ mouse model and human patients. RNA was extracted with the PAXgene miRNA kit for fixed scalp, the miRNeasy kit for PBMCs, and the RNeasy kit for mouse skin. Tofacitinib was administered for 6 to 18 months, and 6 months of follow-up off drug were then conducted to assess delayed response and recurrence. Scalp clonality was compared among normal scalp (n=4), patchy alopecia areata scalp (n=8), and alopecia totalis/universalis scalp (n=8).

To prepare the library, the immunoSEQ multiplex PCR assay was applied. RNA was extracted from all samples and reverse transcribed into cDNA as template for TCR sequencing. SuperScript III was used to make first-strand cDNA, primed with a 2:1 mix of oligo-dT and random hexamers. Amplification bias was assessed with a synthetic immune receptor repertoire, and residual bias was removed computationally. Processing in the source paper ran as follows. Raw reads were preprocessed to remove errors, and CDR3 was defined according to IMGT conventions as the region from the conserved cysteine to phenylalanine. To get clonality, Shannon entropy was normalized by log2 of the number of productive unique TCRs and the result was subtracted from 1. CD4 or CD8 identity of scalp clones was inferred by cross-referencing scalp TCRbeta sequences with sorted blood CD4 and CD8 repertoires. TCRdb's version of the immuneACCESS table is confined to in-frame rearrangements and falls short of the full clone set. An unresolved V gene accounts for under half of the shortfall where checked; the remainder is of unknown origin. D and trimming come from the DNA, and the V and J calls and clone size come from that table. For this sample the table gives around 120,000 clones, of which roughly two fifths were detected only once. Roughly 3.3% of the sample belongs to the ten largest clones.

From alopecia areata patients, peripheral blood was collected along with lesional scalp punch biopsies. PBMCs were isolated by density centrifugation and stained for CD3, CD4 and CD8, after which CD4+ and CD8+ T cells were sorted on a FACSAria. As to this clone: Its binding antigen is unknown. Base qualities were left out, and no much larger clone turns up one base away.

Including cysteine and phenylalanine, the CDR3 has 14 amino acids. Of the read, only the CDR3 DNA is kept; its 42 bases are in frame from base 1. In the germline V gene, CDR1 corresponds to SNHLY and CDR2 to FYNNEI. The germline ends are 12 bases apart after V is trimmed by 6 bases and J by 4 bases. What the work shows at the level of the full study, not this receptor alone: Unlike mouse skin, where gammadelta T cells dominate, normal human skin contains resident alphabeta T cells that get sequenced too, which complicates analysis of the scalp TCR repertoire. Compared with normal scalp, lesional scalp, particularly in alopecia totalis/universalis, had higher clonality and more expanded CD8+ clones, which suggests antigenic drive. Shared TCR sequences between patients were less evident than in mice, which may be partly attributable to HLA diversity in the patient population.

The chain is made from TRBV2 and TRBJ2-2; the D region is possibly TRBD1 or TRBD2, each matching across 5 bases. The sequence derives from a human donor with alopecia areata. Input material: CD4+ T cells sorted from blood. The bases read TGTGCCAGCAGGGGGACGTCCGGCACCGGGGAGCTGTTTTTT. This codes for CASRGTSGTGELFF.